Below, 9 T cell receptor beta chains from the same sample are listed, as sequenced in a study of read filtering for tumor transcriptome and immune sequencing. From about 400 ng of RNA, a library with molecular barcoded alpha/delta and beta/gamma adaptors was made. TCRdb itself ran the reads through MiXCR, one entry per CDR3 protein. The sample carries roughly 93,000 distinct CDR3 sequences, 20% to 25% recorded once. Sequenced material: a population of CD138-negative cells sorted from bone marrow. These receptors were taken from a donor over 35 with multiple myeloma.

This clonotype was seen only a few times. A read error may account for a junction end that differs from germline. V usage is TRBV5-1 and J usage is TRBJ2-5; TRBD2 might be the D (6 bases). Per germline, CDR1 SGHRS and CDR2 YFSETQ. The CDR3 covers 11 residues. CDR3 region: CAGSWGGTQYF. CDR3 DNA: TGCGCCGGCAGCTGGGGAGGGACCCAGTACTTC.

This clonotype was found many times. This rearrangement joins TRBV28 to TRBJ1-5, with D perhaps TRBD1 (5 bases). The germline V gene encodes CDR1 MDHEN and CDR2 SYDVKM. The germline V and J ends were trimmed by 9 bases and 4 bases, with 13 bases remaining between them. The CDR3 is 13 amino acids. This chain's CDR3 is CASNPGGNQPQHF. CDR3 sequence (DNA): TGTGCCAGTAACCCCGGGGGGAATCAGCCCCAGCATTTT.

This clonotype has at least ten counts. This chain links TRBV5-1 with TRBJ1-1; no reliable D call. The germline gives CDR1 SGHRS, CDR2 YFSETQ. Deletions cut 0 bases from V and 6 bases from J, with 9 bases between. The CDR3 covers 13 residues. The CDR3 coding sequence is TGCGCCAGCAGCTTGGCCAGCCAACCTGAAGCTTTCTTT. Residues: CASSLASQPEAFF.

This clonotype was picked up a small number of times. The chain uses TRBV7-9 and TRBJ2-2; D is ambiguous. The V gene's germline CDR1 is SEHNR and CDR2 FQNEAQ (reference sequence). Trimming cost V 6 bases and J 1 base, with 15 bases left between them. The CDR3 covers 16 residues. CDR3 DNA sequence: TGTGCCAGCAGGGCCGGCGGAAACATGAACACCGGGGAGCTGTTTTTT. Protein sequence: CASRAGGNMNTGELFF.

This clonotype was seen ten or more times. The chain carries TRBV12-3 or TRBV12-4 and TRBJ1-6; D may be TRBD1 (5 bases). This CDR3 is built from 14 residues. Trimming took 6 bases from V and 10 from J, leaving 16 bases between them. In DNA form, the CDR3 reads TGTGCCAGCAGGTTCCGGGACCCCGGGTCACCCCTCCACTTT. Encoded protein: CASRFRDPGSPLHF.

With regard to this clonotype: This may arise from a read error, as a much more abundant clone is one base away. The genes are TRBV20-1 and TRBJ1-4; TRBD1 matches 8 bases. The CDR3 totals 12 residues. The J segment lost 8 bases and the V segment lost 8 bases, leaving 7 bases of the junction unmatched. Per germline, CDR1 DFQATT and CDR2 SNEGSKA (reference sequence). DNA of the CDR3: TGCAGTACTGTTACAGGGGGAGAAAAACTGTTTTTT. Its translation is CSTVTGGEKLFF.

This clonotype was detected only a few times. This may be a read error, as it is one base from a much larger clone. The chain recombines TRBV4-2 with TRBJ2-1; maybe TRBD1 (5 bases). CDR3 length equals 12 residues. Germline V gene lookup returns CDR1 LGHNA and CDR2 YNFKEQ. V lost 0 bases and J lost 8, with 5 bases in between. CDR3 amino acids: CASSQEGDEQFF. For the CDR3, the DNA is TGTGCCAGCAGCCAAGAAGGGGATGAGCAGTTCTTC.

With regard to this clonotype: With a much larger clone just one base away, this may be a read error. The chain uses TRBV5-1 and TRBJ2-4; D perhaps matches TRBD2 (5 bases). V was trimmed by 2 bases and J by 6 bases, leaving 12 bases between them. The CDR3 has 14 residues. In germline, CDR1 is SGHRS, CDR2 YFSETQ. The CDR3 loop reads CASSLGRGVNIQYF. CDR3 bases: TGCGCCAGCAGCTTAGGACGGGGAGTAAACATTCAGTACTTC.

This clonotype has a count of ten or more. The chain uses TRBV29-1 and TRBJ1-5; D not resolved. V was pared by 5 bases and J by 4 bases, with 12 bases between. CDR1 is SQVTM and CDR2 is ANQGSEA in the germline V gene. The CDR3 is 13 residues long. CDR3 nucleotides: TGCAGCGTTAAGTGGGGAATTAATCAGCCCCAGCATTTT. Its translation: CSVKWGINQPQHF.